This record covers a single TCR beta chain. This specimen comes from a study of immune evolution from preneoplasia to lung adenocarcinoma. Trimming pared 2 bases from V and 0 bases from J, leaving 7 bases between. The CDR3 runs to 14 residues. Germline values: CDR1 LGHNA, CDR2 YSLEER. Assay: immunoSEQ multiplex PCR; the TCRdb copy retains only in-frame clones and omits some. The sample yields around 41,000 clones, more than 60% seen once. The rearrangement links TRBV4-3 to TRBJ1-1; tentatively, D is TRBD1 (5 bases). The clonotype originates from a person in their sixties with lung adenocarcinoma. Sequenced input: FFPE invasive lung adenocarcinoma tissue. CDR3 in DNA: TGCGCCAGCAGCCAACAGGGCCTGAACACTGAAGCTTTCTTT. Protein sequence: CASSQQGLNTEAFF.